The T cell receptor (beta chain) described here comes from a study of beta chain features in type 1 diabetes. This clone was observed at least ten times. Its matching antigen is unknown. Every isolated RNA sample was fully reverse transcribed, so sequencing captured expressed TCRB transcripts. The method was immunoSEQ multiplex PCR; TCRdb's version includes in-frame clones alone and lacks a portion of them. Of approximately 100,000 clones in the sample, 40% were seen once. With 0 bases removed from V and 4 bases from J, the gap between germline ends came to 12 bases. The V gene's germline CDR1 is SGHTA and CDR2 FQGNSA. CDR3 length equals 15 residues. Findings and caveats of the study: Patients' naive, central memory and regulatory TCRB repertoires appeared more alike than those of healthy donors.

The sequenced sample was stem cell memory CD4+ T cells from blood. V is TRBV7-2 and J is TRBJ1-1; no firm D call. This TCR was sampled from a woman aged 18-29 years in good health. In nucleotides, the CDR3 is TGTGCCAGCAGCTTAGCGCCCCTCGGCGGCACTGAAGCTTTCTTT. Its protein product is CASSLAPLGGTEAFF.